This T cell receptor beta chain was recorded in a study of metastatic and nonmetastatic thyroid tumors. Study background: Peripheral blood and tumor or nodule samples from malignant and benign thyroid patients were compared. Findings and caveats of the study: According to reports, the diversity of TCR beta was significantly higher in malignant thyroid tumors than in benign nodules, and this held in both blood and tumor samples.

MiXCR was used by TCRdb to re-call the PCR reads. Of 90,000 or so clones in the sample, 8.6% were seen once. To note about this clone: As yet, its antigen is unknown. This may be a read error: a much more frequent sequence differs by one nucleotide. Since the CDR3 does not end with the conserved phenylalanine or tryptophan, this likely comes from a read error.

Until they underwent thyroid surgery, no patient had received any treatment. The clonotype comes from a female donor with papillary thyroid cancer or a benign thyroid nodule (not recorded which). Some clones in this sample may be carry-over from other donors' samples. The source material was blood.

CDR3 DNA: TGTGCCAGCAGCTTGTTGGGCAGAGAAGAGACCCAGTACTTA. Translated, it gives CASSLLGREETQYL. The rearrangement joins TRBV5-6 to TRBJ2-5, with unresolved D. The CDR3 is 14 residues long. V was shortened by 1 base and J by 3 bases, with 10 bases between the two germline ends. The germline V gene encodes CDR1 SGHDT and CDR2 YYEEEE.